This T cell receptor beta chain is from a study of CD8 T cells in ankylosing spondylitis. With 3 bases removed from V and 4 bases from J, the gap between germline ends came to 12 bases. The CDR3 is 13 amino acids. Germline CDR1 and CDR2: DFQATT and SNEGSKA (reference sequence). Regarding the study as a whole: Clones linked to disease were reported to show significant enrichment in matched ankylosing spondylitis synovial fluid. Relatively scarce in peripheral blood, disease-linked clones were CD8+. Earlier work had already found some motif variants in reactive arthritis synovial fluid and blood.

This clonotype appeared many times. Its antigen is undetermined. Scientists made TCR beta libraries using quantitative 5'-RACE with molecular barcodes. TCRdb redid the calling of the 5' RACE reads with MiXCR, one entry per CDR3 protein. In the table there are just over 300,000 distinct CDR3 sequences, roughly 20% of which are singletons. The TCR originated in a female donor with ankylosing spondylitis or in good health (not recorded which). The chain joins TRBV20-1 to TRBJ1-1, with D maybe TRBD1 (5 bases). The sample was blood, either unsorted or a sorted T cell fraction (not recorded which). Written as DNA, the CDR3 is TGCAGTGCTAGCCTCAGGGTCGCCACTGAAGCTTTCTTT. Translation: CSASLRVATEAFF.